One and the same sample provided the 8 T cell receptor beta chains below, sequenced in a study of response to subunit inactivated influenza vaccine. TCRdb fed the RT-PCR reads into MiXCR, producing one record per CDR3 protein. The sample gives about 520,000 distinct CDR3 sequences, 7.2% of which show up once; over 10% is in the top ten. Sequencing used PBMCs from blood, obtained less than 30 months after vaccination. These receptors were obtained from a man aged 50-75 years who received an inactivated influenza vaccine.

This clonotype showed up just a few times. The genes are TRBV18 and TRBJ2-1; 7 nucleotides match TRBD2. Trimming at V came to 3 bases and at J to 7 bases, leaving 15 bases not matched to a gene. The CDR3 runs to 17 residues. Germline values: CDR1 KGHSH, CDR2 LQKENI. The chain's CDR3 is CASSPRRTGGRGNEQFF. CDR3 coding DNA: TGTGCCAGCTCACCCCGGAGAACGGGAGGCCGAGGAAATGAGCAGTTCTTC.

This clonotype was observed a few times. This chain connects TRBV9 to TRBJ2-7, with D perhaps matching TRBD1 (6 bases). CDR1 SGDLS and CDR2 YYNGEE come from the germline V gene. Trimming removed 0 bases from V and 2 bases from J, with 12 bases in between. The CDR3 is 15 amino acids. CDR3 in DNA: TGTGCCAGCAGCGTAGGTTGGGGGCCAACCTACGAGCAGTACTTC. It yields the protein CASSVGWGPTYEQYF.

The chain couples TRBV4-3 to TRBJ1-1; perhaps TRBD1 as D (5 bases). The CDR3 has 14 residues. The V end lost 2 bases, the J end lost 5 bases, and 12 bases lay between the germline ends. The germline V gene encodes CDR1 LGHNA and CDR2 YSLEER. CDR3 DNA: TGCGCCAGCAGCCAAAGGGACTTGAGGACTGAAGCTTTCTTT. As protein: CASSQRDLRTEAFF.

The chain recombines TRBV7-2 with TRBJ2-1; D is ambiguous. CDR3 size: 13 residues. Trimming removed 1 base at V and 9 bases at J, with 10 bases between. CDR1 and CDR2 (germline): SGHTA, FQGNSA. The CDR3: CASSLERLGEQFF. The CDR3 DNA follows: TGTGCCAGCAGCTTAGAGCGTCTGGGTGAGCAGTTCTTC.

This clonotype has a handful of counts. The gene calls are TRBV20-1 and TRBJ2-7, with D unresolved. The germline V gene has CDR1 DFQATT and CDR2 SNEGSKA (reference sequence). Trimming pared 0 bases from V and 3 bases from J, leaving 6 bases between. The CDR3 loop spans 12 amino acids. DNA of the CDR3: TGCAGTGCTAGAGATAACTACTACGAGCAGTACTTC. Its protein is CSARDNYYEQYF.

The chain couples TRBV28 to TRBJ2-7; no reliable D call. Trimming stripped 2 bases from V and 3 bases from J, with 8 bases between. CDR1 is MDHEN and CDR2 is SYDVKM in the germline V gene. The CDR3 covers 13 residues. The CDR3 loop is CASSLGNNYEQYF. The CDR3 nucleotides are TGTGCCAGCAGTTTAGGAAACAACTACGAGCAGTACTTC.

This clonotype was counted many times. This chain uses TRBV3-1 with TRBJ1-1, with no clear D. The CDR3 covers 14 residues. CDR1 and CDR2 (germline): LGHDT, YNNKEL (reference sequence). Trimming removed 1 base at V and 0 bases at J, with 6 bases between. DNA of the CDR3: TGTGCCAGCAGCCAAGGAGCAATGAACACTGAAGCTTTCTTT. Its protein is CASSQGAMNTEAFF.

This clonotype has more than one count but fewer than ten. This sequence joins TRBV4-1 and TRBJ2-4, with D perhaps TRBD2 (5 bases). The CDR3 covers 16 residues. Germline-derived CDR1 and CDR2 are MGHRA and YSYEKL. Trimming left V 5 bases short and J 0 bases short, with 14 bases between. CDR3: CASSDYTNLAKNIQYF. The CDR3 DNA follows: TGCGCCAGCAGCGACTACACAAACCTAGCCAAAAACATTCAGTACTTC.